The clone carrying this T cell receptor (beta chain) was counted a single time. Its cognate antigen is unknown. This sample stems from a study of cytomegalovirus exposure and HLA in healthy donors. Study-level points and caveats: What a later analysis reportedly showed was that an Asian-associated ancestry cluster had fewer N-insertions than the roughly 720-donor mean.

V gave up 3 bases and J gave up 8 bases, with 12 bases separating them. CDR3 length: 13 residues. Germline V gene lookup returns CDR1 SGHVS and CDR2 FQNEAQ. PCR employed 60 Vbeta and 13 Jbeta primers. Repertoires were generated with immunoSEQ multiplex PCR, while TCRdb's copy carries only in-frame clones and drops some. The sample includes over 150,000 clones, 75% to 90% of them seen just once. Sequenced material: PBMCs. The chain employs TRBV7-8 and TRBJ2-3, with a possible D match to TRBD2 (6 bases). The TCR originated in a boy younger than 10 in good health and CMV-seronegative. The DNA for the CDR3 is TGTGCCAGCAGCTTTGGGGGGATGGGTACGCAGTATTTT. This gives the protein CASSFGGMGTQYF.